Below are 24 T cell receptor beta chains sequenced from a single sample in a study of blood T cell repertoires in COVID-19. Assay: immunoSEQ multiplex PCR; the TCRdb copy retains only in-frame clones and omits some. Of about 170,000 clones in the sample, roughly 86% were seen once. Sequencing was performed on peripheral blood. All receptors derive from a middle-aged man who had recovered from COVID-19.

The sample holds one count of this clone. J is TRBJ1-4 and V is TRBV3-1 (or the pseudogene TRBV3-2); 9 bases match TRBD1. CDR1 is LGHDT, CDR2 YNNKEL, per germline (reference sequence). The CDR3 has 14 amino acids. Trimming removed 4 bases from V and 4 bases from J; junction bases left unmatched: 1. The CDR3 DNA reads TGTGCCAGCAGCCCGGACAGGGGTAATGAAAAACTGTTTTTT. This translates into CASSPDRGNEKLFF.

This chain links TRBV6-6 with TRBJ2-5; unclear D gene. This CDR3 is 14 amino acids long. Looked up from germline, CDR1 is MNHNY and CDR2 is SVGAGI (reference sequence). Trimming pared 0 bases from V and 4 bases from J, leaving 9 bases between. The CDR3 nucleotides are TGTGCCAGCAGTTACTCGGAGCTGAGAGAGACCCAGTACTTC. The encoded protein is CASSYSELRETQYF.

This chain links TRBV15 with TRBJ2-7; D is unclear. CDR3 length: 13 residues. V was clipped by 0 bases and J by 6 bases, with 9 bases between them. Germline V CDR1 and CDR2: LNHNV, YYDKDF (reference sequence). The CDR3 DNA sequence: TGTGCCACCAGCAGAGATCCACTTAGCGAGCAGTACTTC. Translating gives CATSRDPLSEQYF.

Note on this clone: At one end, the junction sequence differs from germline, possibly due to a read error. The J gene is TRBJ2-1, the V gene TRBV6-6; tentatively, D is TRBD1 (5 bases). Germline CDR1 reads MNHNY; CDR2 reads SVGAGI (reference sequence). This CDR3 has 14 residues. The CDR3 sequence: CASSYDRTYDEQFF. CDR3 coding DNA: TGTGCCAGCAGTTACGACAGAACCTACGATGAGCAGTTCTTC.

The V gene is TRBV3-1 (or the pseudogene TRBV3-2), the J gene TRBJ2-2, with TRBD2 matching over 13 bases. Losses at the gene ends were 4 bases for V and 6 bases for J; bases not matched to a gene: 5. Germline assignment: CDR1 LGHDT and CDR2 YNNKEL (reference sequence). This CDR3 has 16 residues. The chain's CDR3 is CASSPPGLAGPGELFF. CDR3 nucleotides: TGTGCCAGCAGCCCACCGGGACTAGCGGGGCCCGGGGAGCTGTTTTTT.

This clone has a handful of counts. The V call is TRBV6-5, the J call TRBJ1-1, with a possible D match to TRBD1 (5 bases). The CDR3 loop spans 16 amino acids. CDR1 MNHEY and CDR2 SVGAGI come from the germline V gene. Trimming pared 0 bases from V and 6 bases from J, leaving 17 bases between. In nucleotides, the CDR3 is TGTGCCAGCAGTTACTCGATGGGGGGACTTAACGCTGAAGCTTTCTTT. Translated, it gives CASSYSMGGLNAEAFF.

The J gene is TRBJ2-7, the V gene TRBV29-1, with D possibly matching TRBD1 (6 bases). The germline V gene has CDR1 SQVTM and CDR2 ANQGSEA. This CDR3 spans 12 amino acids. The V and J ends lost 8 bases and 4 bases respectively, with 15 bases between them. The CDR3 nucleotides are TGCAGCTACACAGGGTTTGGGTACGAGCAGTACTTC. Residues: CSYTGFGYEQYF.

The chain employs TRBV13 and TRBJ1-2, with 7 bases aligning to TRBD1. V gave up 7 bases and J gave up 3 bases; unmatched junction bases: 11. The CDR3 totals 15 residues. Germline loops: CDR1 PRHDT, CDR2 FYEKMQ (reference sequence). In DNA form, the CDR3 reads TGTGCCAGCAACATTCCAGGGGGTTGGGACTATGGCTACACCTTC. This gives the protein CASNIPGGWDYGYTF.

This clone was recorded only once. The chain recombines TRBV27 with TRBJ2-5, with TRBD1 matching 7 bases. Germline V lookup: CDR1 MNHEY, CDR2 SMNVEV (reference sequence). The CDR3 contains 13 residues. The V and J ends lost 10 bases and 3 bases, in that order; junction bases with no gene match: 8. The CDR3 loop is CAMLPGQKETQYF. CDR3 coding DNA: TGTGCCATGCTACCGGGACAGAAAGAGACCCAGTACTTC.

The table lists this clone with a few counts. The CDR3 DNA reads TGTGCCAGCAGCGCCCGACTAGCGGAGACCCAGTACTTC. This gives the protein CASSARLAETQYF. The chain combines TRBV9 with TRBJ2-5; 8 bases match TRBD2. Germline-derived CDR1 and CDR2 are SGDLS and YYNGEE. CDR3 size: 13 residues. J was trimmed by 5 bases and V by 3 bases; bases with no gene match: 3.

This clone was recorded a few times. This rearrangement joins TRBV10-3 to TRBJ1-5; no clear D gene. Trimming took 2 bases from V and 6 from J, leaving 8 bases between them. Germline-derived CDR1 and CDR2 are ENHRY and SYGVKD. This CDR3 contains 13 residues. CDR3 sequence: CAISEAGSQPQHF. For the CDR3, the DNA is TGTGCCATCAGTGAGGCAGGCAGTCAGCCCCAGCATTTT.

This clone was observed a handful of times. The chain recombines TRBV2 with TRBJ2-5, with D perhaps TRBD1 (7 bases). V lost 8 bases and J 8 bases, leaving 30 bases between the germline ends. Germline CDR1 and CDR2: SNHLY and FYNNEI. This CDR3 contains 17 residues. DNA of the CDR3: TGTGCCAGCGGCCTTCGGGACAGTGGGGACTGGGGTAAAACCCAGTACTTC. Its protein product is CASGLRDSGDWGKTQYF.

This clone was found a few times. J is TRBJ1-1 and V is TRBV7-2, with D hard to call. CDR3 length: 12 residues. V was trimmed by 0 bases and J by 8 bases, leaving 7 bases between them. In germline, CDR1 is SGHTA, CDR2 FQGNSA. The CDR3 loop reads CASSLAGYEAFF. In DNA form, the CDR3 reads TGTGCCAGCAGCTTAGCCGGGTACGAAGCTTTCTTT.

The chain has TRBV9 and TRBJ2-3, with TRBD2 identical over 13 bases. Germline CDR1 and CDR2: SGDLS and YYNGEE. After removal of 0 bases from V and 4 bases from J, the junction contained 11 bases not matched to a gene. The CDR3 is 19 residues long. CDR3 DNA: TGTGCCAGCAGCGTAGAGGGGACTAGCGGGATTTGGGGCCCAGATACGCAGTATTTT. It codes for CASSVEGTSGIWGPDTQYF.

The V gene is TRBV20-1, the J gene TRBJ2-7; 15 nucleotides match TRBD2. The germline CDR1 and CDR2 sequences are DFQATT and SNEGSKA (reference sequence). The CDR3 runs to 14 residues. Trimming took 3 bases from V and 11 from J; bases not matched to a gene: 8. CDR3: CSASTGTSGGLKYF. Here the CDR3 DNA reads TGCAGTGCTAGTACTGGGACTAGCGGGGGGCTAAAGTACTTC.

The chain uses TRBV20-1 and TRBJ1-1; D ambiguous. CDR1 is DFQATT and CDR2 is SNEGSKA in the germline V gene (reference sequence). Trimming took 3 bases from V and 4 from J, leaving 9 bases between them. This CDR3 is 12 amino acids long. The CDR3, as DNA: TGCAGTGCTAGTCCTAGTTTCACTGAAGCTTTCTTT. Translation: CSASPSFTEAFF.

CDR3 loop: CASSSTSGANTGELFF. The CDR3 nucleotides read TGTGCCAGCAGCTCAACTAGCGGGGCGAACACCGGGGAGCTGTTTTTT. The rearrangement links TRBV7-3 to TRBJ2-2; 10 nucleotides line up with TRBD2. With V trimmed by 4 bases and J by 0 bases, 2 bases remained unmatched. The CDR3 sequence is 16 residues long. The germline CDR1 and CDR2 sequences are SGHTA and FQGTGA.

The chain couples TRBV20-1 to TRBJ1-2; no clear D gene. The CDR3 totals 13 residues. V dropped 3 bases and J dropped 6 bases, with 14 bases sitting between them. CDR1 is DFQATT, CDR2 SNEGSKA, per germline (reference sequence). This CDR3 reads CSASDASSDGYTF. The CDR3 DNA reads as TGCAGTGCTAGTGACGCCTCGTCGGATGGCTACACCTTC.

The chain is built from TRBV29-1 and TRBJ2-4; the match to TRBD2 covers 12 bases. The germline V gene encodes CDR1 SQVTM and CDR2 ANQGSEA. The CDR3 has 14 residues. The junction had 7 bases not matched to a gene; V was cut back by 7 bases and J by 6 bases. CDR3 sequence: CSAQLAGGINIQYF. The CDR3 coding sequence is TGCAGCGCCCAACTAGCGGGGGGCATAAACATTCAGTACTTC.

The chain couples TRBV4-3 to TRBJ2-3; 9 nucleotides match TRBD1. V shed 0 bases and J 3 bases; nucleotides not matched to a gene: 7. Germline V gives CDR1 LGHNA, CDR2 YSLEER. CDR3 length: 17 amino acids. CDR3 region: CASSQEAGGQGTDTQYF. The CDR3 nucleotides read TGCGCCAGCAGCCAAGAAGCAGGGGGACAGGGTACAGATACGCAGTATTTT.

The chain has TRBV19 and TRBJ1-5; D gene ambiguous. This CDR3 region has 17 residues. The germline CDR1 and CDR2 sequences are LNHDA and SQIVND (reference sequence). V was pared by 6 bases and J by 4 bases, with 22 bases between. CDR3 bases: TGTGCCAGTAGCCTAAATGGATTCACTACCCTTAATCAGCCCCAGCATTTT. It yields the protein CASSLNGFTTLNQPQHF. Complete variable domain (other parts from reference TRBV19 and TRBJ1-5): DGGITQSPKYLFRKEGQNVTLSCEQNLNHDAMYWYRQDPGQGLRLIYYSQIVNDFQKGDIAEGYSVSREKKESFPLTVTSAQKNPTAFYLCASSLNGFTTLNQPQHFGDGTRLSIL.

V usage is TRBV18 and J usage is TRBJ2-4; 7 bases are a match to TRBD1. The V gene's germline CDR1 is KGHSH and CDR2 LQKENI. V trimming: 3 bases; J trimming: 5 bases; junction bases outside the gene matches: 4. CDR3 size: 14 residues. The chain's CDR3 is CASSPDDRENIQYF. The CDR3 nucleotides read TGTGCCAGCTCACCTGATGACAGGGAAAACATTCAGTACTTC.

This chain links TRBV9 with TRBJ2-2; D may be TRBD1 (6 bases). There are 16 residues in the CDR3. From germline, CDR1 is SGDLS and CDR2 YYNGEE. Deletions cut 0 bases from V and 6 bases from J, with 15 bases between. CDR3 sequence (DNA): TGTGCCAGCAGCGTAGGAACAGGGAAGGGGTCCGGGGAGCTGTTTTTT. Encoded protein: CASSVGTGKGSGELFF.

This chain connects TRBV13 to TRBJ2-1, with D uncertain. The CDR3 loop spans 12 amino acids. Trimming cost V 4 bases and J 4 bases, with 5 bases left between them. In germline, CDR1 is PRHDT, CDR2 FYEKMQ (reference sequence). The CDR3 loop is CASSSEYNEQFF. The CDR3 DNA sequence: TGTGCCAGCAGCTCGGAGTACAATGAGCAGTTCTTC.